These T cell receptor beta chains were read from a single sample in a study of cytomegalovirus exposure and HLA in healthy donors. Only in-frame clones appear in the TCRdb table, and some are missing; sequencing was by immunoSEQ multiplex PCR. The sample contains 90,000 to 130,000 clones, approximately 85% of which appear only once. The sample was PBMCs. These receptors were obtained from a woman between 18 and 29 years old in good health and CMV-seronegative. The CDR3 runs from the conserved cysteine through the conserved F or W. A D gene is named only where the DNA matches it firmly. Some rows mark clone size as missing; the rest say once, few, many or name a class of expanded clone.

D gene: TRBD2
J gene: TRBJ2-4
clone size: once
V gene: TRBV7-2
CDR3 DNA: TGTGCCAGCAGCTTAGCGCTGACGGGGGGCATTCAGTACTTC
CDR3 protein: CASSLALTGGIQYF

D gene: TRBD1
J gene: TRBJ2-7
clone size: NA
V gene: TRBV2
CDR3 DNA: TGTGCCAGCAGTGAATGGGACAGAAACTACGAGCAGTACTTC
CDR3 protein: CASSEWDRNYEQYF

D gene: NA
J gene: TRBJ2-1
clone size: NA
V gene: TRBV19
CDR3 DNA: TGTGCCAGTAGTATCTCCTATATATCTAGGAATGAGCAGTTCTTC
CDR3 protein: CASSISYISRNEQFF

D gene: NA
J gene: TRBJ2-3
clone size: NA
V gene: TRBV13
CDR3 DNA: TGTGCCAGCAGCAGGTCCCGACGGGGAAGAGGTCCAGATACGCAGTATTTT
CDR3 protein: CASSRSRRGRGPDTQYF

D gene: NA
J gene: TRBJ2-2
clone size: NA
V gene: TRBV14
CDR3 DNA: TGTGCCAGCAGCCAAGTTCGCCCTAGGCTCGGACAGAACACCGGGGAGCTGTTTTTT
CDR3 protein: CASSQVRPRLGQNTGELFF

D gene: TRBD2
J gene: TRBJ2-7
clone size: NA
V gene: TRBV9
CDR3 DNA: TGTGCCAGCAGCGTTAGCGGGGGTCCCTCCTACGAGCAGTACTTC
CDR3 protein: CASSVSGGPSYEQYF

D gene: TRBD1
J gene: TRBJ1-2
clone size: NA
V gene: TRBV7-9
CDR3 DNA: TGTGCCAGCAGCTCCGGGACAGGGAATGGCTACACCTTC
CDR3 protein: CASSSGTGNGYTF

D gene: NA
J gene: TRBJ2-2
clone size: NA
V gene: TRBV11-2
CDR3 DNA: TGTGCCAGCAGGGTACAGGGCCCCGGGGAGCTGTTTTTT
CDR3 protein: CASRVQGPGELFF

D gene: NA
J gene: TRBJ1-5
clone size: NA
V gene: TRBV9
CDR3 DNA: TGTGCCAGCAGCGTAGATCCCTCAGGAGGTCTGCCCCAGCATTTT
CDR3 protein: CASSVDPSGGLPQHF

D gene: TRBD1
J gene: TRBJ1-2
clone size: NA
V gene: TRBV6-1
CDR3 DNA: TGTGCCAGCAGCTTCACACAGGGGGCCTATGGCTACACCTTC
CDR3 protein: CASSFTQGAYGYTF

D gene: NA
J gene: TRBJ1-5
clone size: NA
V gene: TRBV28
CDR3 DNA: TGTGCCAGCAGTTTAGCCAGGGCGCAGCAGCCCCAGCATTTT
CDR3 protein: CASSLARAQQPQHF

D gene: NA
J gene: TRBJ1-2
clone size: NA
V gene: TRBV27
CDR3 DNA: TGTGCCAGCAGTTTGTCCGGGATAGCAAACTATGGCTACACCTTC
CDR3 protein: CASSLSGIANYGYTF

D gene: NA
J gene: TRBJ2-7
clone size: NA
V gene: TRBV5-1
CDR3 DNA: TGCGCCAGCAGCTTGGAACTTATATACGAGCAGTACTTC
CDR3 protein: CASSLELIYEQYF

D gene: NA
J gene: TRBJ1-3
clone size: NA
V gene: TRBV10-3
CDR3 DNA: TGTGCCATGAGCAGGGCCAGCTCTGGAAACACCATATATTTT
CDR3 protein: CAMSRASSGNTIYF

D gene: NA
J gene: TRBJ1-2
clone size: NA
V gene: TRBV2
CDR3 DNA: TGTGCCAGCAGTGATCACAGCCGCGATGGCTACACCTTC
CDR3 protein: CASSDHSRDGYTF

D gene: NA
J gene: TRBJ1-5
clone size: NA
V gene: TRBV7-6
CDR3 DNA: TGTGCCAGCAGCTCCGCCCCCCATGACAGGAGCAATCAGCCCCAGCATTTT
CDR3 protein: CASSSAPHDRSNQPQHF

D gene: NA
J gene: TRBJ1-6
clone size: NA
V gene: TRBV7-9
CDR3 DNA: TGTGCCAGCAGCTTAGCGTGGAAGGGCAGGGATCCGCCACCCCTCCACTTT
CDR3 protein: CASSLAWKGRDPPPLHF

D gene: TRBD1
J gene: TRBJ1-5
clone size: NA
V gene: TRBV4-1
CDR3 DNA: TGCGCCAGCAGCCAACCGGGACAGGGTCCGCCCCAGCATTTT
CDR3 protein: CASSQPGQGPPQHF

D gene: TRBD1
J gene: TRBJ1-5
clone size: NA
V gene: TRBV30
CDR3 DNA: TGTGCCTGGAGCGCCGGGACAGGAGGACAGCCCCAGCATTTT
CDR3 protein: CAWSAGTGGQPQHF

D gene: NA
J gene: TRBJ2-7
clone size: NA
V gene: TRBV27
CDR3 DNA: TGTGCCAGCAGCGCGCGGGGTCATCTGGGGGAGCAGTACTTC
CDR3 protein: CASSARGHLGEQYF

D gene: TRBD1
J gene: TRBJ1-6
clone size: NA
V gene: TRBV6-1
CDR3 DNA: TGTGCCAGCAGTGGGGGACAGAGTAATTCACCCCTCCACTTT
CDR3 protein: CASSGGQSNSPLHF

D gene: TRBD1
J gene: TRBJ1-3
clone size: NA
V gene: TRBV19
CDR3 DNA: TGTGCCAGTAGATGGGACAGAAACTCTGGAAACACCATATATTTT
CDR3 protein: CASRWDRNSGNTIYF

D gene: TRBD1
J gene: TRBJ2-7
clone size: NA
V gene: TRBV28
CDR3 DNA: TGTGCCAGCAGTTTACCGGGACAGGGCGGACACGAGCAGTACTTC
CDR3 protein: CASSLPGQGGHEQYF

D gene: NA
J gene: TRBJ2-7
clone size: NA
V gene: TRBV18
CDR3 DNA: TGTGCCAGCTCACCTTTGGGACTCCATTTCGAGCAGTACTTC
CDR3 protein: CASSPLGLHFEQYF

D gene: TRBD2
J gene: TRBJ2-7
clone size: NA
V gene: TRBV5-1
CDR3 DNA: TGCGCCAGCAGCGGGGGGGACGAGCAGTACTTC
CDR3 protein: CASSGGDEQYF

D gene: NA
J gene: TRBJ1-2
clone size: once
V gene: TRBV27
CDR3 DNA: TGTGCCAGCTGGGGGGAAACTAACTATGGCTACACCTTC
CDR3 protein: CASWGETNYGYTF

D gene: NA
J gene: TRBJ2-7
clone size: NA
V gene: TRBV18
CDR3 DNA: TGTGCCAGCTCCAATTGGCGCCAGGCATCCAGCTCCTACGAGCAGTACTTC
CDR3 protein: CASSNWRQASSSYEQYF

D gene: TRBD1
J gene: TRBJ1-2
clone size: NA
V gene: TRBV27
CDR3 DNA: TGTGCCAGCAGTCCCGGGACAGGGGCATACTATGGCTACACCTTC
CDR3 protein: CASSPGTGAYYGYTF

D gene: TRBD1
J gene: TRBJ1-4
clone size: once
V gene: TRBV6-6
CDR3 DNA: TGTGCCAGCAGTTCACCGGACAGGGGAAAACTGTTTTTT
CDR3 protein: CASSSPDRGKLFF

D gene: NA
J gene: TRBJ2-5
clone size: NA
V gene: TRBV20-1
CDR3 DNA: TGCAGTGGTAGGGGAGGAGAGACCCAGTACTTC
CDR3 protein: CSGRGGETQYF

D gene: NA
J gene: TRBJ1-1
clone size: few
V gene: TRBV4-1
CDR3 DNA: TGCGCCAGCAGCCAACTAGACATGGGTTTCGGGGACACTGAAGCTTTCTTT
CDR3 protein: CASSQLDMGFGDTEAFF

D gene: TRBD1
J gene: TRBJ1-1
clone size: NA
V gene: TRBV9
CDR3 DNA: TGTGCCAGCAGCGTAGGGACAGGGACTGAAGCTTTCTTT
CDR3 protein: CASSVGTGTEAFF

D gene: TRBD1
J gene: TRBJ2-7
clone size: NA
V gene: TRBV5-6
CDR3 DNA: TGTGCCAGCAGCTTGGCGGGGAACAGGGGATACTACGAGCAGTACTTC
CDR3 protein: CASSLAGNRGYYEQYF

D gene: TRBD1
J gene: TRBJ2-3
clone size: NA
V gene: TRBV2
CDR3 DNA: TGTGCCAGCAGCAGGGACAGGGGTTCATTGGATACGCAGTATTTT
CDR3 protein: CASSRDRGSLDTQYF

D gene: TRBD2
J gene: TRBJ2-3
clone size: NA
V gene: TRBV15
CDR3 DNA: TGTGCCACCGGGGCGGGGGGGGTAGATACGCAGTATTTT
CDR3 protein: CATGAGGVDTQYF

D gene: NA
J gene: TRBJ2-2
clone size: NA
V gene: TRBV7-8
CDR3 DNA: TGTGCCAGCAGCCCCGACACGGTTGGGGGGTCCGGGGAGCTGTTTTTT
CDR3 protein: CASSPDTVGGSGELFF

D gene: NA
J gene: TRBJ2-7
clone size: NA
V gene: TRBV25-1
CDR3 DNA: TGTGCCAGCAGGAGACAGGACAGCTACGAGCAGTACTTC
CDR3 protein: CASRRQDSYEQYF

D gene: NA
J gene: TRBJ1-1
clone size: NA
V gene: TRBV5-1
CDR3 DNA: TGCGCCAGCAGCTTTGCAGGGGAGAACACTGAAGCTTTCTTT
CDR3 protein: CASSFAGENTEAFF

D gene: TRBD1
J gene: TRBJ1-2
clone size: NA
V gene: TRBV2
CDR3 DNA: TGTGCCAGCAGTGGACTCGTGTTAACCAGGGGGTCGTTTAACTATGGCTACACCTTC
CDR3 protein: CASSGLVLTRGSFNYGYTF

D gene: TRBD1
J gene: TRBJ1-2
clone size: NA
V gene: TRBV9
CDR3 DNA: TGTGCCAGCAGCCCCGGGACAGGAGGCTATGGCTACACCTTC
CDR3 protein: CASSPGTGGYGYTF

D gene: TRBD1
J gene: TRBJ2-1
clone size: few
V gene: TRBV4-1
CDR3 DNA: TGCGCCAGCAGCCACTCAGGGGGCTGGAATGAGCAGTTCTTC
CDR3 protein: CASSHSGGWNEQFF

D gene: NA
J gene: TRBJ1-1
clone size: NA
V gene: TRBV6-5
CDR3 DNA: TGTGCCAGTAGGGGTCGGACGGACACTGAAGCTTTCTTT
CDR3 protein: CASRGRTDTEAFF

D gene: TRBD1
J gene: TRBJ1-1
clone size: NA
V gene: TRBV11-2
CDR3 DNA: TGTGCCAGCAGCGAGGGACAGGGTGCGAACACTGAAGCTTTCTTT
CDR3 protein: CASSEGQGANTEAFF

D gene: NA
J gene: TRBJ1-2
clone size: few
V gene: TRBV7-9
CDR3 DNA: TGTGCCAGCAGCTTAGTTCCAGGAAGTGGTGATGGCTACACCTTC
CDR3 protein: CASSLVPGSGDGYTF

D gene: TRBD1
J gene: TRBJ2-2
clone size: NA
V gene: TRBV5-4
CDR3 DNA: TGTGCCAGCAGCTCTAGACAGGGGGCTAACACCGGGGAGCTGTTTTTT
CDR3 protein: CASSSRQGANTGELFF

D gene: TRBD2
J gene: TRBJ2-3
clone size: once
V gene: TRBV7-9
CDR3 DNA: TGTGCCAGCAGCTTAGGCCTAGCGGGGGAACGCACAGATACGCAGTATTTT
CDR3 protein: CASSLGLAGERTDTQYF

D gene: TRBD2
J gene: TRBJ2-3
clone size: NA
V gene: TRBV5-1
CDR3 DNA: TGCGCCAGCAGCCCCGGGGGTCTAGCGGGCACAGATACGCAGTATTTT
CDR3 protein: CASSPGGLAGTDTQYF

D gene: TRBD1
J gene: TRBJ1-6
clone size: NA
V gene: TRBV2
CDR3 DNA: TGTGCCAGCAGTGGCGAGACAGGGGGATTAAGGCAATCACCCCTCCACTTT
CDR3 protein: CASSGETGGLRQSPLHF

D gene: NA
J gene: TRBJ2-7
clone size: NA
V gene: TRBV19
CDR3 DNA: TGTGCCAGTAGTATAGGGTTCGAGAGCTACGAGCAGTACTTC
CDR3 protein: CASSIGFESYEQYF

D gene: TRBD2
J gene: TRBJ2-5
clone size: NA
V gene: TRBV18
CDR3 DNA: TGTGCCAGCTCACCGCTAGCGGTTGGAGAGACCCAGTACTTC
CDR3 protein: CASSPLAVGETQYF

D gene: TRBD2
J gene: TRBJ2-5
clone size: NA
V gene: TRBV5-4
CDR3 DNA: TGTGCCAGCAGCCCAGGGACTAGCGGGGAGGCTGGCGGGACCCAGTACTTC
CDR3 protein: CASSPGTSGEAGGTQYF

D gene: TRBD1
J gene: TRBJ2-5
clone size: NA
V gene: TRBV5-4
CDR3 DNA: TGTGCCAGCAGCTTGGACTACAGGGGGCGTGAGACCCAGTACTTC
CDR3 protein: CASSLDYRGRETQYF

D gene: TRBD1
J gene: TRBJ1-5
clone size: NA
V gene: TRBV11-2
CDR3 DNA: TGTGCCAGCAGCACAGGGGATGTAGGCCCCCAGCATTTT
CDR3 protein: CASSTGDVGPQHF

D gene: NA
J gene: TRBJ1-1
clone size: NA
V gene: TRBV5-4
CDR3 DNA: TGTGCCAGCAGCGTGTCTAGACACACTGAAGCTTTCTTT
CDR3 protein: CASSVSRHTEAFF

D gene: TRBD1
J gene: TRBJ2-2
clone size: NA
V gene: TRBV6-1
CDR3 DNA: TGTGCCAGCAGTGTCCAGGGACAGGGCGACGGGGAGCTGTTTTTT
CDR3 protein: CASSVQGQGDGELFF

D gene: NA
J gene: TRBJ2-2
clone size: NA
V gene: TRBV6-1
CDR3 DNA: TGTGCCAGCAGAACAGGGACCCCCGGGGAGCTGTTTTTT
CDR3 protein: CASRTGTPGELFF

D gene: NA
J gene: TRBJ1-5
clone size: NA
V gene: TRBV19
CDR3 DNA: TGTGCCAGTAGATTTGGAGGAGGCAATCAGCCCCAGCATTTT
CDR3 protein: CASRFGGGNQPQHF

D gene: NA
J gene: TRBJ1-1
clone size: once
V gene: TRBV19
CDR3 DNA: TGTGCCAGTAGTATTTTGCCAGGGAGGGTCACTGAAGCTTTCTTT
CDR3 protein: CASSILPGRVTEAFF